A selection of T cell receptor beta chains follows, all from one sample in a study of T cell responses to AZD1222 COVID-19 vaccine. Assay used: immunoSEQ multiplex PCR; TCRdb lists only in-frame clones, some missing. The repertoire holds under 150,000 clones, with about 90% as singletons. Sequenced here: peripheral blood, sampled on day 0 of AZD1222 vaccination. The receptors derive from an adult in good health. Each CDR3 is given with its conserved first and last residue. Each record gives: V gene, J gene, clone size, D gene, CDR3 protein, CDR3 DNA. The D gene is left open where the match is weak. Expanded clones get a size class; other rows say once, few or many, or leave the size out.

TRBV2	TRBJ2-1	-	-	CASSGRLGRYNEQFF	TGTGCCAGCAGTGGACGACTAGGGAGATACAATGAGCAGTTCTTC
TRBV19	TRBJ2-1	-	-	CASSIGSSGNNEQFF	TGTGCCAGTAGTATTGGCTCGTCAGGGAATAATGAGCAGTTCTTC
TRBV9	TRBJ2-1	once	TRBD2	CASSVKRERSYNEQFF	TGTGCCAGCAGCGTCAAGCGGGAGAGGTCCTACAATGAGCAGTTCTTC
TRBV29-1	TRBJ1-1	-	-	CSANVGTNTEAFF	TGCAGCGCCAATGTTGGCACGAACACTGAAGCTTTCTTT
TRBV18	TRBJ2-1	-	-	CASSPRGGSEYNEQFF	TGTGCCAGCTCACCACGAGGAGGATCAGAGTACAATGAGCAGTTCTTC
TRBV10-3	TRBJ1-1	-	-	CAISESGDTEAFF	TGTGCCATCAGTGAGTCAGGGGACACTGAAGCTTTCTTT
TRBV11-1	TRBJ1-1	-	-	CASSSGQNPRDF	TGTGCCAGCAGCTCCGGACAGAACCCTCGGGACTTT
TRBV29-1	TRBJ1-2	-	TRBD1	CSVDYGDSYGYTF	TGCAGCGTTGATTATGGGGACAGCTATGGCTACACCTTC
TRBV28	TRBJ2-1	-	TRBD2	CASSSKAGVGYNEQFF	TGTGCCAGCAGTTCCAAAGCGGGAGTAGGCTACAATGAGCAGTTCTTC
TRBV27	TRBJ2-7	-	-	CASSLSGGRGGEQYF	TGTGCCAGCAGTTTATCGGGCGGGAGAGGGGGTGAGCAGTACTTC
TRBV6-5	TRBJ2-7	-	TRBD1	CATVWTGINEQYF	TGTGCCACAGTGTGGACAGGGATCAACGAGCAGTACTTC
TRBV5-1	TRBJ1-2	-	-	CASSLRGASGDGYTF	TGCGCCAGCAGCTTGCGCGGGGCCTCTGGTGATGGCTACACCTTC
TRBV5-1	TRBJ2-7	-	TRBD1	CASSLSAGTGGLYEQYF	TGCGCCAGCAGCTTAAGCGCCGGGACAGGGGGCCTGTACGAGCAGTACTTC
TRBV4-1	TRBJ2-7	-	TRBD1	CASSQEGTGGAVREQYF	TGCGCCAGCAGCCAAGAGGGGACAGGGGGCGCGGTGAGGGAGCAGTACTTC
TRBV6-4	TRBJ1-6	-	TRBD1	CASSAPGTVVHSPLHF	TGTGCCAGCAGTGCCCCCGGGACAGTCGTCCATTCACCCCTCCACTTT
TRBV27	TRBJ2-7	-	-	CASSLSPASYYEQYF	TGTGCCAGCAGTTTATCGCCGGCCTCATACTACGAGCAGTACTTC
TRBV11-1	TRBJ1-3	-	-	CASSPHGNTIYF	TGTGCCAGCAGCCCCCATGGAAACACCATATATTTT
TRBV5-1	TRBJ2-1	-	TRBD2	CASSSSGTSHNEQFF	TGCGCCAGCAGCTCCTCCGGGACTAGCCACAATGAGCAGTTCTTC
TRBV23-1	TRBJ2-2	-	-	CASSHWGTGELFF	TGCGCCAGCAGTCACTGGGGGACCGGGGAGCTGTTTTTT
TRBV5-4	TRBJ1-1	-	-	CASSLAGNTEAFF	TGTGCCAGCAGCTTGGCGGGAAACACTGAAGCTTTCTTT
TRBV7-6	TRBJ2-5	-	TRBD1	CASSLSGQGYSAQETQYF	TGTGCCAGCAGCTTGTCGGGACAGGGTTATTCAGCCCAAGAGACCCAGTACTTC
TRBV7-8	TRBJ2-3	-	-	CASSLMTGSERTDTQYF	TGTGCCAGCAGCTTAATGACAGGTTCCGAACGCACAGATACGCAGTATTTT
TRBV6-5	TRBJ1-2	-	-	CASSYLGGLNYGYTF	TGTGCCAGCAGTTATCTTGGGGGGCTCAACTATGGCTACACCTTC